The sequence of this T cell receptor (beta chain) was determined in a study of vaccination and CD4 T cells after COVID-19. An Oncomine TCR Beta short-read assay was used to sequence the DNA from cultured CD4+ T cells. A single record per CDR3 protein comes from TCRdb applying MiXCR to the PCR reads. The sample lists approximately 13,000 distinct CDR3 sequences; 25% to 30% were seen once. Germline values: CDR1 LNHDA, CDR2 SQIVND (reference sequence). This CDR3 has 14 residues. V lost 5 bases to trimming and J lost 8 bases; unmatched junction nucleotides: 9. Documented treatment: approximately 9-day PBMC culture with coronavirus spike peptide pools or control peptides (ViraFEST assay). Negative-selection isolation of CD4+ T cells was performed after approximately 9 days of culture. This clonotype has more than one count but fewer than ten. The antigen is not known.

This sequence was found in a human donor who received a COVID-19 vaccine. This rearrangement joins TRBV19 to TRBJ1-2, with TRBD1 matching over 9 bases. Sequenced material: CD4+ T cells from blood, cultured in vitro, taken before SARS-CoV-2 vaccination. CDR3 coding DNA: TGTGCCAGTAGTCTGACGCGGGACAGGGACGGCTACACCTTC. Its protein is CASSLTRDRDGYTF.